The T cell receptor beta chain described here comes from a study of cytomegalovirus exposure and HLA in healthy donors. Whole-study results and caveats: In vitro testing confirmed a few CMV-associated chains as specific for CMV antigens. TCR sequences were mostly rare, though some public TCRs occurred in many donors. The study recorded about 160 TCR beta chains that were cytomegalovirus-associated.

Separate from the approximately 670-subject first cohort was the approximately 110-subject validation cohort, to which the donors belonged. Method: immunoSEQ multiplex PCR; TCRdb's copy keeps in-frame clones and lacks some. Here the sample spans around 150,000 clones, approximately 96% being singletons. V was trimmed by 0 bases and J by 0 bases, leaving 9 bases between them. Germline CDR1 and CDR2: LGHNA and YSLEER. The CDR3 runs 17 residues. On this clone: Its antigen is unknown.

The receptor comes from a woman aged 18-35 years in good health and CMV-seronegative. Sequencing was done on a sample of PBMCs. The genes are TRBV4-3 and TRBJ2-6; D gene uncertain. CDR3 nucleotide sequence: TGCGCCAGCAGCCAAGATGGGCCAGCCTCTGGGGCCAACGTCCTGACTTTC. It translates to CASSQDGPASGANVLTF.